Listed here are 14 T cell receptor beta chains from one sample, sequenced in a study of T cell responses to AZD1222 COVID-19 vaccine. Produced via immunoSEQ multiplex PCR; TCRdb's table is partial and in-frame only. The sample has roughly 140,000 clones; around 95% are singletons. Specimen: peripheral blood, collected on day 0 of AZD1222 vaccination. These receptors came from an adult in good health.

This chain joins TRBV15 and TRBJ2-7; D ambiguous. Germline loops: CDR1 LNHNV, CDR2 YYDKDF (reference sequence). This CDR3 comprises 13 residues. The ends were cut back, 0 bases at V and 0 bases at J, with 3 bases in the middle. The CDR3: CATSRELSYEQYV. CDR3 DNA sequence: TGTGCCACCAGCAGAGAACTCTCCTACGAGCAGTACGTC.

This rearrangement joins TRBV4-3 to TRBJ1-2; the D gene is possibly TRBD1 (5 bases). V was clipped by 0 bases and J by 2 bases, with 19 bases between them. Germline CDR1 is LGHNA and CDR2 is YSLEER. The CDR3 has 18 residues. CDR3: CASSQDSGRISGNYGYTF. CDR3 bases: TGCGCCAGCAGCCAAGACTCAGGGAGGATATCGGGCAACTATGGCTACACCTTC.

The chain has TRBV7-9 and TRBJ2-5, with unresolved D. This CDR3 has 12 residues. The V end was cut by 5 bases, the J end by 1 base, with 5 bases between. The germline V gene encodes CDR1 SEHNR and CDR2 FQNEAQ (reference sequence). The CDR3 region has the DNA TGTGCCAGCAGCGCCGTCCAAGAGACCCAGTACTTC. This encodes CASSAVQETQYF.

This clone appeared a single time. CDR3 nucleotide sequence: TGTGCCAGCAGCCAAACCGGACAGGGGGTTGTTGAGCAGTTCTTC. Protein: CASSQTGQGVVEQFF. This sequence joins TRBV5-4 and TRBJ2-1; 10 bases match TRBD1. Germline loops: CDR1 SGHNT, CDR2 YYREEE (reference sequence). The CDR3 runs 15 residues. V lost 4 bases and J lost 9; bases outside the gene matches: 10.

The chain employs TRBV12-3 or TRBV12-4 and TRBJ2-4, with D uncertain. The CDR3 is 11 residues long. The V gene lost 3 bases and the J gene lost 4 bases, with 1 base spanning the gap. CDR3 protein: CASSLKNIQYF. In DNA form, the CDR3 reads TGTGCCAGCAGTTTGAAAAACATTCAGTACTTC.

The V call is TRBV6-2 or TRBV6-3, the J call TRBJ2-1, with a possible D match to TRBD2 (6 bases). Trimming took 5 bases from V and 1 from J, leaving 15 bases between them. The CDR3 has 16 residues. From germline, CDR1 is MNHEY and CDR2 SVGEGT. DNA for the CDR3: TGTGCCAGCAGTGCTTTGGGGGGTGGTTCCTACAATGAGCAGTTCTTC. Its translation is CASSALGGGSYNEQFF.

This rearrangement joins TRBV7-9 to TRBJ1-6; 7 bases line up with TRBD1. V lost 2 bases and J lost 4; bases outside the gene matches: 2. This CDR3 comprises 15 residues. Per germline, CDR1 SEHNR and CDR2 FQNEAQ (reference sequence). The CDR3 reads CASSLMGQYNSPLHF. DNA for the CDR3: TGTGCCAGCAGCTTAATGGGACAGTATAATTCACCCCTCCACTTT.

The chain has TRBV2 and TRBJ1-2; 9 bases are shared with TRBD1. After removal of 6 bases from V and 5 bases from J, the junction contained 4 bases not matched to a gene. Germline CDR1 SNHLY, CDR2 FYNNEI. The CDR3 loop spans 13 amino acids. CDR3 sequence: CASRAGTGYGYTF. The CDR3 DNA follows: TGTGCCAGCAGGGCCGGGACAGGGTATGGCTACACCTTC.

The chain couples TRBV18 to TRBJ2-4; D possibly uses TRBD1 or TRBD2 (5 bases each). CDR1 KGHSH and CDR2 LQKENI come from the germline V gene. This CDR3 is 17 amino acids long. V shed 3 bases and J shed 3 bases, with 18 bases lying between them. The CDR3 bases are TGTGCCAGCTCACCCCCCGACAGTCTCGGAGGCAAAAACATTCAGTACTTC. Amino acids: CASSPPDSLGGKNIQYF.

The genes are TRBV19 and TRBJ2-1; D ambiguous. The V end lost 1 base, the J end lost 6 bases, and 10 bases lay between the germline ends. Looked up from germline, CDR1 is LNHDA and CDR2 is SQIVND (reference sequence). This CDR3 comprises 14 residues. The CDR3 here is CASSIGGWGNEQFF. The DNA for the CDR3 is TGTGCCAGTAGTATAGGGGGTTGGGGCAATGAGCAGTTCTTC.

The chain joins TRBV7-9 to TRBJ2-1; D is perhaps TRBD2 (6 bases). Germline V CDR1 and CDR2: SEHNR, FQNEAQ (reference sequence). V shed 4 bases and J shed 12 bases, with 10 bases lying between them. The CDR3 contains 11 residues. The CDR3 sequence is CASSSLGGQFF. The CDR3, as DNA: TGTGCCAGCAGCTCCTTGGGAGGGCAGTTCTTC.

The chain recombines TRBV3-1 (or the pseudogene TRBV3-2) with TRBJ1-4; TRBD1 matches at 8 bases. Germline assignment: CDR1 LGHDT and CDR2 YNNKEL (reference sequence). The CDR3 totals 15 residues. J gave up 7 bases and V 0 bases, and 4 bases lay outside the gene matches. The CDR3 sequence is CASSQDRGRVEKLFF. CDR3 nucleotide sequence: TGTGCCAGCAGCCAAGACAGGGGGCGCGTTGAAAAACTGTTTTTT.

This clone was detected once. The chain couples TRBV21-1 to TRBJ1-5; TRBD1, the D gene given by the table, was not confirmed from the DNA. TRBV21-1 constitutes a pseudogene. The CDR3 spans 13 residues. CDR3 in DNA: TGTGCCAGCAGGACAGGGGGCAATCAGCCCCAGCATTTT. Translating gives CASRTGGNQPQHF.

This chain uses TRBV2 with TRBJ1-6; TRBD1 might be the D (5 bases). Germline CDR1 reads SNHLY; CDR2 reads FYNNEI. V lost 5 bases and J 10 bases, leaving 18 bases between the germline ends. This CDR3 has 15 amino acids. The CDR3 protein is CASSLDGTYGSPLHF. In DNA, the CDR3 is TGTGCCAGCAGTCTAGACGGGACCTACGGGTCACCCCTCCACTTT.